Listed here are 23 T cell receptor beta chains from one sample, sequenced in a study of shared clonotypes between healthy human individuals. Naive CD8 cells lacked CD45RO and underwent positive selection for CCR7, leaving out terminally differentiated effector memory CD45RA+ cells. Only in-frame clones appear in the TCRdb table, and some are missing; sequencing was by immunoSEQ multiplex PCR. This sample has some 2 million clones; about 95% occur once, and the top ten carry around 1.1%. Sequences were obtained from naive CD8+ T cells sorted from blood. The receptors here all came from a man between 18 and 35 years old in good health.

The V and J genes are TRBV5-6 and TRBJ2-1; D is possibly TRBD2 (5 bases). The CDR3 has 14 residues. Germline V CDR1 and CDR2: SGHDT, YYEEEE. V was trimmed by 2 bases and J by 8 bases, leaving 14 bases between them. CDR3 protein: CASSFFLATHEQFF. The CDR3 nucleotides are TGTGCCAGCAGCTTCTTTCTAGCAACTCATGAGCAGTTCTTC.

This chain connects TRBV7-8 to TRBJ2-5, with D possibly TRBD2 on 5 matching bases. The V gene lost 9 bases and the J gene lost 0 bases, with 14 bases spanning the gap. The CDR3 extends over 14 amino acids. Germline assignment: CDR1 SGHVS and CDR2 FQNEAQ. This chain's CDR3 is CASLPWEYQETQYF. CDR3 coding DNA: TGTGCCAGTCTGCCCTGGGAGTACCAAGAGACCCAGTACTTC.

This chain uses TRBV19 with TRBJ1-2; TRBD1 aligns across 7 bases. The germline gives CDR1 LNHDA, CDR2 SQIVND (reference sequence). V trimming: 3 bases; J trimming: 3 bases; junction bases outside the gene matches: 1. The CDR3 runs to 13 residues. CDR3 region: CASSIDRDYGYTF. CDR3 nucleotide sequence: TGTGCCAGTAGTATCGACAGGGACTATGGCTACACCTTC.

V usage is TRBV9 and J usage is TRBJ1-1; 9 bases agree with TRBD1. Germline CDR1 SGDLS, CDR2 YYNGEE. V lost 3 bases and J lost 5; bases outside the gene matches: 11. The CDR3 totals 16 residues. Here the CDR3 reads CASSAPPGQGRTEAFF. CDR3 in DNA: TGTGCCAGCAGCGCACCCCCCGGACAGGGGAGAACTGAAGCTTTCTTT.

CDR3 DNA sequence: TGTGCCAGCAGCTTCGACCTCGTGGGCAACGAGCAGTACTTC. The encoded protein is CASSFDLVGNEQYF. This chain uses TRBV5-4 with TRBJ2-7, with D hard to call. The ends were cut back, 2 bases at V and 5 bases at J, with 14 bases in the middle. This CDR3 comprises 14 residues. In germline, CDR1 is SGHNT, CDR2 YYREEE (reference sequence). The full variable domain, rest sourced from reference TRBV5-4 and TRBJ2-7, is ETGVTQSPTHLIKTRGQQVTLRCSSQSGHNTVSWYQQALGQGPQFIFQYYREEENGRGNFPPRFSGLQFPNYSSELNVNALELDDSALYLCASSFDLVGNEQYFGPGTRLTVT.

The gene calls are TRBV11-1 and TRBJ1-2, with TRBD1 matching 8 bases. Germline V CDR1 and CDR2: SGHAT, FQDESV (reference sequence). V lost 1 base, J lost 8 bases, and 6 bases stayed unmatched. The CDR3 spans 14 residues. Written as DNA, the CDR3 is TGTGCCAGCAGCTTAGTGGGACAGGCGACGGGCTACACCTTC. Protein: CASSLVGQATGYTF.

This chain joins TRBV27 and TRBJ2-1; 8 nucleotides align to TRBD2. This CDR3 contains 16 residues. Per the germline V gene, CDR1 is MNHEY and CDR2 is SMNVEV (reference sequence). V shed 3 bases, J shed 4 bases, and the junction held 8 bases outside the gene matches. CDR3 loop: CASSFLRPSGYNEQFF. CDR3 DNA sequence: TGTGCCAGCAGTTTCCTACGTCCTAGCGGGTACAATGAGCAGTTCTTC.

The chain combines TRBV5-4 with TRBJ1-2; TRBD1 agrees at 12 bases. The germline V gene encodes CDR1 SGHNT and CDR2 YYREEE (reference sequence). V was pared by 5 bases and J by 3 bases, with 8 bases of the junction left unmatched. The length of the CDR3 is 16 residues. The CDR3 nucleotides read TGTGCCAGCAGACCCGGGACAGGGGGCATTGACTATGGCTACACCTTC. Protein product: CASRPGTGGIDYGYTF.

In DNA, the CDR3 is TGCGCCAGCGCTGTACCTAGCACAGATACGCAGTATTTT. This codes for CASAVPSTDTQYF. This rearrangement joins TRBV5-1 to TRBJ2-3; D is unclear. Germline values: CDR1 SGHRS, CDR2 YFSETQ. The V and J ends lost 7 bases and 0 bases respectively, with 9 bases between them. The CDR3 runs to 13 residues.

This sequence joins TRBV5-1 and TRBJ2-7; TRBD1 or TRBD2 may be the D gene (5 bases each). Germline values: CDR1 SGHRS, CDR2 YFSETQ. The CDR3 length is 14 residues. V was cut by 4 bases and J by 5 bases, with 16 bases left in between. The CDR3 DNA reads TGCGCCAGCAGCGTCGATGGGGGTGTAGACGAGCAGTACTTC. Translating it yields CASSVDGGVDEQYF. The whole variable domain, remainder taken from reference TRBV5-1 and TRBJ2-7, is KAGVTQTPRYLIKTRGQQVTLSCSPISGHRSVSWYQQTPGQGLQFLFEYFSETQRNKGNFPGRFSGRQFSNSRSEMNVSTLELGDSALYLCASSVDGGVDEQYFGPGTRLTVT.

The chain combines TRBV29-1 with TRBJ2-2, with TRBD2 matching 9 bases. The CDR3 sequence is 14 residues long. J gave up 6 bases and V 3 bases, and 5 bases lay outside the gene matches. Germline values: CDR1 SQVTM, CDR2 ANQGSEA. The CDR3 region has the DNA TGCAGCGTTGAGCCTAGCGGGGACCCCGGGGAGCTGTTTTTT. This translates into CSVEPSGDPGELFF.

Comments on this clone: The identical CDR3 is also encoded by other nucleotide sequences in the sample. This rearrangement joins TRBV27 to TRBJ2-1; D might be TRBD2 (5 bases). This CDR3 region has 13 residues. The germline gives CDR1 MNHEY, CDR2 SMNVEV (reference sequence). V lost 3 bases and J 7 bases, leaving 10 bases between the germline ends. This CDR3 is CASSFLTSNEQFF. The DNA of the CDR3 is TGTGCCAGCAGTTTCCTCACTAGTAATGAGCAGTTCTTC.

CDR3 nucleotide sequence: TGTGCCAGCAGCTTGGTTAGACAGGACGCGAACACCGGGGAGCTGTTTTTT. Protein product: CASSLVRQDANTGELFF. The chain employs TRBV5-6 and TRBJ2-2; tentative D call: TRBD1 (6 bases). Germline lookup yields CDR1 SGHDT and CDR2 YYEEEE. The CDR3 loop spans 17 amino acids. V was cut by 0 bases and J by 0 bases, with 12 bases left in between.

The rearrangement joins TRBV4-1 to TRBJ2-7; tentatively, D is TRBD1 (5 bases). This CDR3 region has 15 residues. The germline V gene encodes CDR1 MGHRA and CDR2 YSYEKL. Trimming pared 3 bases from V and 2 bases from J, leaving 14 bases between. DNA of the CDR3: TGCGCCAGCAGCCATAAGGGGCCGGAAACCTACGAGCAGTACTTC. Its protein product is CASSHKGPETYEQYF.

V usage is TRBV2 and J usage is TRBJ2-7; D unclear. Trimming pared 5 bases from V and 2 bases from J, leaving 10 bases between. The CDR3 extends over 13 amino acids. From germline, CDR1 is SNHLY and CDR2 FYNNEI. The DNA of the CDR3 is TGTGCCAGCAGTAAACGGAGCGCCTACGAGCAGTACTTC. This encodes CASSKRSAYEQYF.

This chain joins TRBV10-1 and TRBJ2-7; tentatively, D is TRBD2 (6 bases). Trimming removed 1 base from V and 8 bases from J, with 12 bases in between. Germline V gene data show CDR1 as WNHNN and CDR2 as SYGVQD (reference sequence). CDR3 size: 13 residues. The DNA for the CDR3 is TGCGCCAGCAGTGAGTTTCGCGGGGAGAAGCAGTACTTC. Translating it yields CASSEFRGEKQYF.

Notes on this clone: The junction shows a germline mismatch at one end, possibly a read error. V gene TRBV7-7 combines with J gene TRBJ2-5; 8 bases fit TRBD1. CDR3 length: 13 residues. The germline V gene has CDR1 SSHAT and CDR2 FNYEAQ (reference sequence). CDR3 protein: CASSHDRGETQYF. The CDR3 DNA follows: TGTGCTAGCAGCCATGACAGGGGTGAGACCCAGTACTTC.

This chain joins TRBV6-1 and TRBJ2-2, with 9 positions matching TRBD1. This CDR3 region has 15 residues. The V gene end was trimmed by 5 bases and the J gene end by 9 bases; junction bases not matched to a gene: 10. Germline V gene data show CDR1 as MNHNS and CDR2 as SASEGT. CDR3: CASSHRDRVGRELFF. CDR3 DNA sequence: TGTGCCAGCAGTCACCGGGACAGGGTAGGCCGGGAGCTGTTTTTT.

The chain uses TRBV27 and TRBJ2-5; perhaps TRBD1 as D (5 bases). Germline V gives CDR1 MNHEY, CDR2 SMNVEV (reference sequence). The CDR3 loop spans 14 amino acids. V was shortened by 3 bases and J by 5 bases, with 13 bases between the two germline ends. Written as DNA, the CDR3 is TGTGCCAGCAGTTTTCATCAGGGTCTGGAGACCCAGTACTTC. It specifies CASSFHQGLETQYF.

Comment on this clone: A read error may explain this, as a much larger clone is one base away. Other DNA sequences of this sample code for an identical CDR3. The chain couples TRBV7-9 to TRBJ2-7; no firm D call. The CDR3 sequence is 12 residues long. Germline CDR1 and CDR2: SEHNR and FQNEAQ (reference sequence). Trimming shortened V by 1 base and J by 4 bases, and 5 bases separated the two germline ends. The CDR3 coding sequence is TGTGCCAGCAGCTTAGGGGCGTACGAGCAGTACTTC. The encoded protein is CASSLGAYEQYF.

This clone has just a few counts. The same CDR3 can be traced to other DNA sequences in this sample. This chain joins TRBV5-1 and TRBJ2-7; no definite D call. Germline V CDR1 and CDR2: SGHRS, YFSETQ. The CDR3 covers 13 residues. Trimming removed 0 bases from V and 2 bases from J, with 6 bases in between. The CDR3 loop reads CASSLDGPYEQYF. The CDR3 DNA is TGCGCCAGCAGCTTGGACGGTCCCTACGAGCAGTACTTC.

This clone was seen only once. This chain uses TRBV19 with TRBJ2-7; a weak D match, TRBD2 (7 bases). With 2 bases removed from V and 3 bases from J, the gap between germline ends came to 14 bases. Germline CDR1 is LNHDA and CDR2 is SQIVND (reference sequence). This CDR3 has 15 residues. CDR3 region: CASSIFGGRGYEQYF. The CDR3 nucleotides are TGTGCCAGTAGTATATTCGGGGGGCGCGGCTACGAGCAGTACTTC.

This rearrangement joins TRBV2 to TRBJ1-1; D is possibly TRBD1 (5 bases). The V end lost 3 bases, the J end lost 3 bases, and 11 bases lay between the germline ends. The germline V gene has CDR1 SNHLY and CDR2 FYNNEI. The CDR3 loop spans 14 amino acids. CDR3 sequence (DNA): TGTGCCAGCAGTGACCCAGGGAAACACACTGAAGCTTTCTTT. Translation gives CASSDPGKHTEAFF.